Below are 25 T cell receptor beta chains sequenced from a single sample in a study of response to subunit inactivated influenza vaccine. TCRdb re-called the RT-PCR reads through MiXCR, storing one row per CDR3 protein. The data contain approximately 160,000 distinct CDR3 sequences, roughly a tenth of them singletons. The input for sequencing was CD8+ T cells sorted from PBMCs, taken less than 30 months after vaccination. The receptors here all came from a man aged 45 to 75 who received an inactivated influenza vaccine.

This clonotype was seen more than once but under ten times. This sequence joins TRBV20-1 and TRBJ2-5; weak D call: TRBD1 (5 bases). The CDR3 spans 13 residues. V lost 3 bases and J lost 5, with 13 bases in between. Germline CDR1 and CDR2: DFQATT and SNEGSKA (reference sequence). This chain's CDR3 is CSASRDSGETQYF. For the CDR3, the DNA is TGCAGTGCTAGTAGGGATTCAGGGGAGACCCAGTACTTC.

J is TRBJ2-1 and V is TRBV28; 9 bases are a match to TRBD2. CDR1 is MDHEN and CDR2 is SYDVKM in the germline V gene. The V and J ends lost 8 bases and 12 bases, in that order; junction bases with no gene match: 11. The CDR3 consists of 13 residues. The CDR3 spells CASSIIAGALQFF. CDR3 sequence (DNA): TGTGCCAGCTCCATCATAGCGGGGGCCTTGCAGTTCTTC.

This clonotype was recorded at least ten times. J is TRBJ1-5 and V is TRBV29-1; tentatively, D is TRBD1 (5 bases). The CDR3 loop spans 13 amino acids. CDR1 SQVTM and CDR2 ANQGSEA come from the germline V gene. Between the trimmed V and J ends, which lost 5 bases and 4 bases, there was a span of 12 bases. The CDR3 loop reads CSVQLGGNQPQHF. The CDR3 DNA follows: TGCAGCGTTCAACTCGGGGGAAATCAGCCCCAGCATTTT.

This clonotype was recorded a few times. V gene TRBV7-6 combines with J gene TRBJ2-5; 9 bases are shared with TRBD1. CDR3 length: 16 amino acids. Trimming removed 0 bases from V and 1 base from J; junction bases left unmatched: 3. Germline V gene sequence: CDR1 SGHVS, CDR2 FNYEAQ. CDR3 protein: CASSLATGGFQETQYF. The CDR3 DNA sequence: TGTGCCAGCAGCTTAGCTACAGGGGGCTTCCAAGAGACCCAGTACTTC.

This chain joins TRBV25-1 and TRBJ2-5, with D possibly being TRBD1 (7 bases). V lost 6 bases and J 7 bases, leaving 15 bases between the germline ends. Germline lookup yields CDR1 MGHDK and CDR2 SYGVNS. The length of the CDR3 is 13 residues. The CDR3 here is CASRAGGPGTQYF. The CDR3, as DNA: TGTGCCAGCAGGGCAGGGGGGCCGGGGACCCAGTACTTC.

V is TRBV27 and J is TRBJ2-7, with 7 positions matching TRBD1. The junction had 5 bases not matched to a gene; V was cut back by 0 bases and J by 3 bases. The length of the CDR3 is 15 residues. CDR1 MNHEY and CDR2 SMNVEV come from the germline V gene (reference sequence). The CDR3 loop reads CASSLSGGWNYEQYF. CDR3 DNA sequence: TGTGCCAGCAGTTTATCAGGGGGCTGGAACTACGAGCAGTACTTC.

This clonotype was observed at least ten times. The chain carries TRBV7-6 and TRBJ2-1; D is possibly TRBD2 (5 bases). Trimming pared 3 bases from V and 8 bases from J, leaving 11 bases between. CDR3 length: 13 amino acids. The V gene's germline CDR1 is SGHVS and CDR2 FNYEAQ. The CDR3 nucleotides are TGTGCCAGCAGCTTCGTTGAGGGAGATGAGCAGTTCTTC. This sequence encodes CASSFVEGDEQFF.

CDR3 bases: TGTGCCAGCAGTTTACTAGCGGGGATTAATGAGCAGTTCTTC. It encodes CASSLLAGINEQFF. This chain joins TRBV28 and TRBJ2-1; 9 bases fit TRBD2. This CDR3 contains 14 residues. From germline, CDR1 is MDHEN and CDR2 SYDVKM. Unmatched junction bases numbered 3, after V lost 2 bases and J lost 7 bases.

This chain links TRBV30 with TRBJ2-3; TRBD1 matches at 7 bases. V trimming: 3 bases; J trimming: 0 bases; junction bases outside the gene matches: 6. There are 15 residues in the CDR3. CDR1 and CDR2 (germline): GTSNPN, SVGIG (reference sequence). CDR3 sequence (DNA): TGTGCCTGGAGGGACAGGATGAGTAGCACAGATACGCAGTATTTT. This gives the protein CAWRDRMSSTDTQYF.

V usage is TRBV27 and J usage is TRBJ2-1, with no clear D. Germline V lookup: CDR1 MNHEY, CDR2 SMNVEV (reference sequence). The CDR3 loop spans 12 amino acids. The germline V and J ends were trimmed by 7 bases and 4 bases, with 8 bases remaining between them. CDR3 region: CASNTAYNEQFF. In DNA form, the CDR3 reads TGTGCCAGCAACACAGCGTACAATGAGCAGTTCTTC.

This clonotype was seen a few times. This chain connects TRBV20-1 to TRBJ2-1; TRBD1 matches 10 bases. The V gene's germline CDR1 is DFQATT and CDR2 SNEGSKA (reference sequence). The CDR3 contains 16 residues. With 0 bases clipped from V and 12 bases from J, the junction kept 14 bases outside the gene matches. CDR3 loop: CSARDGGTGDVVRQFF. CDR3 nucleotides: TGCAGTGCTAGAGATGGAGGGACAGGGGATGTAGTCAGGCAGTTCTTC.

This clonotype has a handful of counts. J is TRBJ1-1 and V is TRBV29-1; the D is unclear. Trimming cost V 2 bases and J 5 bases, with 3 bases left between them. The CDR3 totals 10 residues. CDR1 is SQVTM and CDR2 is ANQGSEA in the germline V gene. CDR3 region: CSVERTEAFF. The CDR3, as DNA: TGCAGCGTTGAAAGGACTGAAGCTTTCTTT.

A few counts support this clonotype. V usage is TRBV4-3 and J usage is TRBJ2-3, with TRBD2 identical over 8 bases. Germline V gene lookup returns CDR1 LGHNA and CDR2 YSLEER. This CDR3 has 20 residues. Trimming at V came to 0 bases and at J to 2 bases, leaving 16 bases not matched to a gene. The CDR3 nucleotides are TGCGCCAGCAGCCAAGATGAGATAGCGGGGTCTCTGACCTTCACAGATACGCAGTATTTT. It yields the protein CASSQDEIAGSLTFTDTQYF.

This clonotype was detected only a few times. This chain uses TRBV2 with TRBJ2-2, with D possibly being TRBD1 (7 bases). Trimming shortened V by 0 bases and J by 5 bases, and 13 bases separated the two germline ends. The length of the CDR3 is 16 residues. CDR1 is SNHLY, CDR2 FYNNEI, per germline. The CDR3 protein is CASSEAWAGGTGELFF. In DNA form, the CDR3 reads TGTGCCAGCAGTGAAGCTTGGGCAGGGGGGACCGGGGAGCTGTTTTTT.

As for this clonotype: A much larger clone is a single base away; this may be a read error. The chain combines TRBV5-1 with TRBJ2-2, with D unclear. CDR1 and CDR2 (germline): SGHRS, YFSETQ. V dropped 1 base and J dropped 6 bases, with 4 bases sitting between them. The CDR3 is made up of 12 amino acids. CDR3 in amino acids: CASSLYAGELFF. The CDR3 nucleotides are TGCGCCAGCAGCTTGTATGCCGGGGAGCTGTTTTTT.

This clonotype was counted a few times. The J gene is TRBJ1-1, the V gene TRBV5-1, with D possibly TRBD1 on 5 matching bases. V lost 0 bases to trimming and J lost 4 bases, with 13 bases between them. The CDR3 is made up of 15 amino acids. CDR1 is SGHRS and CDR2 is YFSETQ in the germline V gene. Written as DNA, the CDR3 is TGCGCCAGCAGCTTGGCCAGGACACCACGCACTGAAGCTTTCTTT. Translated, it gives CASSLARTPRTEAFF.

This clonotype was detected a few times. The CDR3 loop reads CASSLRWARAKNIQYF. The DNA of the CDR3 is TGTGCCAGCAGCTTAAGGTGGGCACGGGCCAAAAACATTCAGTACTTC. The chain is built from TRBV7-3 and TRBJ2-4; D remains ambiguous. Germline CDR1 is SGHTA and CDR2 is FQGTGA. Trimming took off 1 base at V and 1 base at J, with 11 bases between the two ends. CDR3 length: 16 residues.

This CDR3 reads CASSYEGLREYF. The CDR3 nucleotides are TGTGCCAGCAGTTACGAGGGTTTGCGGGAGTACTTC. V gene TRBV6-6 combines with J gene TRBJ2-7; perhaps TRBD2 as D (5 bases). The germline V gene has CDR1 MNHNY and CDR2 SVGAGI (reference sequence). The CDR3 loop spans 12 amino acids. V lost 2 bases to trimming and J lost 11 bases, with 13 bases between them.

The rearrangement uses TRBV7-9 and TRBJ2-7; weak D call: TRBD2 (6 bases). The CDR3 contains 15 residues. Germline loops: CDR1 SEHNR, CDR2 FQNEAQ (reference sequence). V was pared by 5 bases and J by 1 base, with 15 bases between. The CDR3 sequence: CASSEGGGISYEQYF. For the CDR3, the DNA is TGTGCCAGCAGCGAGGGAGGAGGGATTTCCTACGAGCAGTACTTC.

This clonotype was picked up a small number of times. The chain is built from TRBV9 and TRBJ2-7; 10 bases match TRBD2. V lost 0 bases, J lost 3 bases, and 9 bases stayed unmatched. Germline V gene data show CDR1 as SGDLS and CDR2 as YYNGEE. The CDR3 is 17 amino acids. The CDR3 loop is CASSVEGSSGSIYEQYF. Here the CDR3 DNA reads TGTGCCAGCAGCGTAGAGGGCTCTAGCGGGAGTATCTACGAGCAGTACTTC.

The V gene is TRBV4-1, the J gene TRBJ2-1; 8 bases are shared with TRBD2. J gave up 2 bases and V 1 base, and 1 base lay outside the gene matches. The CDR3 runs 15 residues. CDR1 and CDR2 (germline): MGHRA, YSYEKL. In DNA form, the CDR3 reads TGCGCCAGCAGCCAAGGAGCGGGGGCCTACAATGAGCAGTTCTTC. Translated, it gives CASSQGAGAYNEQFF.

This clonotype was counted between two and nine times. The chain couples TRBV20-1 to TRBJ1-5, with 10 bases that match TRBD1. Per the germline V gene, CDR1 is DFQATT and CDR2 is SNEGSKA (reference sequence). The CDR3 spans 14 residues. The trim removed 6 bases at V and 6 bases at J, leaving 8 bases unmatched. The DNA for the CDR3 is TGCAGTGCAAAGGACAGGGGGAATTTTCAGCCCCAGCATTTT. As protein: CSAKDRGNFQPQHF.

About this clonotype: A much larger clone differs from this one at a single base, so this may be a read error. The rearrangement joins TRBV7-8 to TRBJ2-3; D gene uncertain. This CDR3 is 14 amino acids long. Germline CDR1 reads SGHVS; CDR2 reads FQNEAQ. The CDR3 bases are TGTGACAGCAGCTTAGATATTGGCCCAGATACGCAGTATTTT. It codes for CDSSLDIGPDTQYF.

There are a few counts of this clonotype. The DNA for the CDR3 is TGTGCCAGCAGTTACTCACTATCAGCCCGGAGCTCCTACGAGCAGTACTTC. It specifies CASSYSLSARSSYEQYF. This chain links TRBV6-2 or TRBV6-3 with TRBJ2-7; D remains unclear. V lost 0 bases to trimming and J lost 0 bases, with 15 bases between them. CDR1 is MNHEY, CDR2 SVGEGT, per germline. The CDR3 has 17 residues.

V usage is TRBV27 and J usage is TRBJ2-5; the match to TRBD1 covers 8 bases. From germline, CDR1 is MNHEY and CDR2 SMNVEV (reference sequence). The CDR3 extends over 15 amino acids. The junction had 4 bases not matched to a gene; V was cut back by 3 bases and J by 1 base. CDR3 DNA: TGTGCCAGCAGTTTGTCTACAGGGGGCCAAGAGACCCAGTACTTC. Translated, it gives CASSLSTGGQETQYF.